This T cell receptor beta chain was recovered during a study of blood T cell repertoires in COVID-19. Germline-derived CDR1 and CDR2 are SGHNT and YYREEE (reference sequence). The CDR3 is 15 amino acids. V gave up 0 bases and J gave up 5 bases, with 15 bases separating them. The method was immunoSEQ multiplex PCR; TCRdb's version includes in-frame clones alone and lacks a portion of them. The sample includes tens of thousands of clones, 81% seen only once; the top ten take approximately 0.8%. Only one count was recorded for this clone. V usage is TRBV5-4 and J usage is TRBJ2-7, with a possible D match to TRBD2 (5 bases). The clonotype comes from an older woman with acute or convalescent COVID-19. The sample comprised peripheral blood. CDR3 DNA: TGTGCCAGCAGCTTGGTTAGCGCGTCACCGAACGAGCAGTACTTC. Its translation: CASSLVSASPNEQYF.